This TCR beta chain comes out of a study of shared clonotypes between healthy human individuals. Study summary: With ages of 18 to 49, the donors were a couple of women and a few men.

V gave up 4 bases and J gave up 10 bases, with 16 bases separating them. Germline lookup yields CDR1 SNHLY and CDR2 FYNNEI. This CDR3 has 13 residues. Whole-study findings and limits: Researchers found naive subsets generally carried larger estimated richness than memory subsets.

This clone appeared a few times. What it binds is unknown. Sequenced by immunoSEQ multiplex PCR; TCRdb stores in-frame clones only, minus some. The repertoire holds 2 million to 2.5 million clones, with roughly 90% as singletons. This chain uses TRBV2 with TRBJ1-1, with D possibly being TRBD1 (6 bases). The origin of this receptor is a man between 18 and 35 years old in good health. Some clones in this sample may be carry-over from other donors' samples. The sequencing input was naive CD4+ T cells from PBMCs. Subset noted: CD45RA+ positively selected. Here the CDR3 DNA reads TGTGCCAGCAGTGTCGAGGGGGGGCAAGGAGCTTTCTTT. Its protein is CASSVEGGQGAFF.